This paragraph covers one TCR beta chain sequence. Its antigen is unknown. At one of its ends the junction is not consistent with the germline gene, which may arise from a read error. According to the germline V gene, CDR1 reads SNHLY and CDR2 reads FYNNEI. The CDR3 starts with the cysteine, ends with the phenylalanine, and has 15 residues. Of the read, only the CDR3 DNA is kept; its 45 bases are in frame from base 1. This sample was taken from a study of CD8+CD57+ T cells in acquired aplastic anemia (dated 2018 in TCRdb). With respect to the entire study: Extracted DNA from sorted CD4+ and CD8+ cells averaged around 3.3 ug, ranging from about 0.2 to 30 ug. A CD8+CD57+ expansion meant a frequency higher than the mean frequency seen in healthy subjects. General study outcomes and caveats: Although under 35 CD8+ CDR3 sequences were shared by patients and controls, these sequences appeared highly expressed in patients and within the immunodominant clones of patients. CD8+ Simpson's diversity did not differ significantly between patients and healthy controls (P=0.060).

Flow cytometry had shown CD8+CD57+ cell expansion in the patients selected for sequencing. Every patient had severe acquired aplastic anemia, diagnosed using the International Study of Aplastic Anemia and Agranulocytosis and Camitta criteria. No patient had received any therapy when blood was sampled. TCR repertoires of sorted CD4+ and CD8+ blood T cells from severe aplastic anemia patients and healthy subjects were deep-sequenced in the study. Patients were enrolled under clinicaltrials.gov protocols 00001620, 01623167, 00001397, 00071045, 00081523 and 00961064 in the USA. Ficoll-Paque density gradient centrifugation was used to isolate peripheral blood mononuclear cells. Before DNA was extracted, CD4+ and CD8+ T cells were sorted using either FACS or magnetic beads. Genomic DNA was used as template for profiling of TCR beta VDJ combinations and CDR3 sequences. An Illumina HiSeq 2000 was used for TCR repertoire sequencing. The paper's processing steps were these. Repertoires were assessed using TRBV/TRBJ rearrangement plots, CDR3 size and DJ length profiles, and Simpson's diversity index. The immunodominant clone was defined as the most abundant DNA sequence in deep sequencing data. CDR3 amino acid sequences were checked for sharing between subjects and were compared against published repertoires and the VDJdb database. TCRdb trimmed public reads at Q25 via fastp, called clones via MiXCR and kept in-frame beta chains. Entries that share a CDR3 protein sequence are merged under the most common genes and DNA. For this entry, the V and J calls and clone size follow TCRdb and not the study's own pipeline. For this sample there are roughly 150,000 distinct CDR3 sequences; roughly 48% appear just once. 2.5% to 3% of the sample is in the top ten clones.

The clonotype originates from a human donor with aplastic anemia. The rearrangement combines TRBV2 with TRBJ2-7, with 11 central nucleotides matching TRBD1. Sequencing was carried out using sorted CD4+, CD8+, or CD8+CD57+ T cells (not recorded which) from PBMCs. The DNA sequence reads TGTGCCAGCAGTGATGGACAGGGGGCTTTCTACGATCAGTACTTC. Its coded protein is CASSDGQGAFYDQYF.